Listed here is a single TCR beta chain. The antigen remains undetermined. The data originate from a study of blood T cells in healthy people across ages. Study-level findings and limits: Getting older went along with TCR beta diversity per million T cells dropping roughly linearly.

Every participating donor contributed about 10 milliliters of peripheral blood through a draw. V shed 3 bases, J shed 8 bases, and the junction held 7 bases outside the gene matches. Germline V gene lookup returns CDR1 SGHTA and CDR2 FQGTGA. The CDR3 has 15 residues. PCR was performed a second time for about 7 to 11 cycles using a sample-barcoded 5' primer and a J-beta primer mix. Each of the cDNA molecules was tagged by a template-switch adaptor with 12 random nucleotides. Per-sample output comprised a minimum of 2.5 million paired-end reads containing CDR3. TCRdb reanalysed the 5' RACE reads using MiXCR and keeps one entry per CDR3 protein. The sample consists of about 580,000 distinct CDR3 sequences, less than 60% of them appearing once.

This TCR was recovered from an elderly man in good health. V and J are TRBV7-3 and TRBJ2-1; 10 nucleotides agree with TRBD2. The sequenced sample consisted of blood. This chain's CDR3 is CASSFALAGQDEQFF. CDR3 coding DNA: TGTGCCAGCAGCTTCGCACTAGCGGGGCAGGATGAGCAGTTCTTC.